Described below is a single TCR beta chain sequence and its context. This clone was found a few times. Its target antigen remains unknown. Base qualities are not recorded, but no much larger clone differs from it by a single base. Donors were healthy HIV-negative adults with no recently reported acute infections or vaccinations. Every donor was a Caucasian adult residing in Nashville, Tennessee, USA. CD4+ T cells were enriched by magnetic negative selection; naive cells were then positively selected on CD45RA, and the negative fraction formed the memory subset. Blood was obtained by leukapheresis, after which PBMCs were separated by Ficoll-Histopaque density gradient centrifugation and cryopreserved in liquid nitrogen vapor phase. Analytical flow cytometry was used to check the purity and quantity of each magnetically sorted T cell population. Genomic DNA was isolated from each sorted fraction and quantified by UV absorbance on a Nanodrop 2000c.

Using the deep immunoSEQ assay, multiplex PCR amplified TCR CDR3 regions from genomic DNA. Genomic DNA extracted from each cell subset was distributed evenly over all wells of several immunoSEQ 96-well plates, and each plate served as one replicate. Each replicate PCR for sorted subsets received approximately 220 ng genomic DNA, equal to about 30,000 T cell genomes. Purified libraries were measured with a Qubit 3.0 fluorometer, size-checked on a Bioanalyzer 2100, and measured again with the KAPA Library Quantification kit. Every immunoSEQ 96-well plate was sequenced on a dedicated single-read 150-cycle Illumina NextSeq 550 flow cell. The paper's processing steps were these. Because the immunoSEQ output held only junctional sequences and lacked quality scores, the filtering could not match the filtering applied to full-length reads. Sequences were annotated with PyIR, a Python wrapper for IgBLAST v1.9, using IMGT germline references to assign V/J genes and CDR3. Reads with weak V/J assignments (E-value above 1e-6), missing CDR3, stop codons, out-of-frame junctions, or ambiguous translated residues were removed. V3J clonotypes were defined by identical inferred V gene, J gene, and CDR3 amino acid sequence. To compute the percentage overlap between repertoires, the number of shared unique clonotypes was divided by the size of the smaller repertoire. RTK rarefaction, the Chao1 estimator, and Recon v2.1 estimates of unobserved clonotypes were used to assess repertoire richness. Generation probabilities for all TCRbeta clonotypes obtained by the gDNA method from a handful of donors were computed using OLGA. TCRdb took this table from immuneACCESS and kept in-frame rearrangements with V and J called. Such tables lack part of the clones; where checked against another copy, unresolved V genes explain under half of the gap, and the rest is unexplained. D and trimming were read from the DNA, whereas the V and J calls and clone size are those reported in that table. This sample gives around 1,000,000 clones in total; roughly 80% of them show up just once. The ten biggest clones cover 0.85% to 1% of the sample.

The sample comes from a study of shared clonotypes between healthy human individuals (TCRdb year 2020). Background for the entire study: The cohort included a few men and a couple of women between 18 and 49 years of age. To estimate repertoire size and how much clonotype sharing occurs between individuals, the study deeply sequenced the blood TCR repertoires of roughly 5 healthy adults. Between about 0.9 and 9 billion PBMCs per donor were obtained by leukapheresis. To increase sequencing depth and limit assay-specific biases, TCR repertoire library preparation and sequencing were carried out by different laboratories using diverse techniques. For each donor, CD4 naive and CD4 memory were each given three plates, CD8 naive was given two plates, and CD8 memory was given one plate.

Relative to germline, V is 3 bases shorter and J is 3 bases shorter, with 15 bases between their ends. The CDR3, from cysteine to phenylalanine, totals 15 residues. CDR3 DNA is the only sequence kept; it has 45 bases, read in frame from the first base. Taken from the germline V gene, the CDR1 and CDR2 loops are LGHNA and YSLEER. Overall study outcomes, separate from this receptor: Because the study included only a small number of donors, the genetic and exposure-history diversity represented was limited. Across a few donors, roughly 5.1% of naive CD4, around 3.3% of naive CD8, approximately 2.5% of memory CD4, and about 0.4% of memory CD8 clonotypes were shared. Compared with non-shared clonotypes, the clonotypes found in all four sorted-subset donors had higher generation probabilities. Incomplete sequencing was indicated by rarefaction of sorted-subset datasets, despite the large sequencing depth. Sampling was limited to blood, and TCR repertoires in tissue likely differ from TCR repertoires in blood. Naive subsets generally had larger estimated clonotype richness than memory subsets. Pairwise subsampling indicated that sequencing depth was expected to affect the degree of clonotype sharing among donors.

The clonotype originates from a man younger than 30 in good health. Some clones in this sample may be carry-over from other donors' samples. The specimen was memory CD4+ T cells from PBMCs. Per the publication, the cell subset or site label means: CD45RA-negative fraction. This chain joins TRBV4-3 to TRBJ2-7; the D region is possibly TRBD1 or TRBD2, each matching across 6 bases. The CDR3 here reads CASSQRAGGGYEQYF. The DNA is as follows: TGCGCCAGCAGCCAGAGGGCCGGAGGGGGCTACGAGCAGTACTTC.